The rows below give T cell receptor beta chains drawn from one sample of a study of vaccination and CD4 T cells after COVID-19. TCRdb passed the PCR reads through MiXCR, listing each CDR3 protein once. The sample holds approximately 11,000 distinct CDR3 sequences, roughly 44% seen once. These TCRs' antigens remain unknown. The sample consisted of cultured CD4+ T cells from blood, taken after SARS-CoV-2 vaccination. All receptors come from a human donor with COVID-19. Both conserved end residues are part of each CDR3. Each record gives: D gene, V gene, J gene, CDR3 DNA, CDR3 protein. The D gene is left open where the match is weak.

D gene: .
V gene: TRBV27
J gene: TRBJ1-1
CDR3 DNA: TGTGCCAGCCAGTCCCCTACGTTCACTGAAGCTTTCTTT
CDR3 protein: CASQSPTFTEAFF

D gene: .
V gene: TRBV19
J gene: TRBJ1-1
CDR3 DNA: TGTGCCAGTAGTATAAGGAGGGGCGGAAGGACTGAAGCTTTCTTT
CDR3 protein: CASSIRRGGRTEAFF

D gene: TRBD1
V gene: TRBV5-1
J gene: TRBJ1-2
CDR3 DNA: TGCGCCAGCAGTCGCACAGGGGGCTCTTTGGATGGCTACACCTTC
CDR3 protein: CASSRTGGSLDGYTF

D gene: .
V gene: TRBV7-9
J gene: TRBJ1-2
CDR3 DNA: TGTGCCAGCAGCCCCGAGGCCGAGAACTATGGCTACACCTTC
CDR3 protein: CASSPEAENYGYTF

D gene: .
V gene: TRBV10-3
J gene: TRBJ2-2
CDR3 DNA: TGTGCCACCCACCAAAGGACGGCTAACACCGGGGAGCTGTTTTTT
CDR3 protein: CATHQRTANTGELFF

D gene: .
V gene: TRBV7-2
J gene: TRBJ1-1
CDR3 DNA: TGTGCCAGCAGCTTAGACCAGGGGTTCGCTGAAGCTTTCTTT
CDR3 protein: CASSLDQGFAEAFF

D gene: TRBD1
V gene: TRBV6-4
J gene: TRBJ1-6
CDR3 DNA: TGTGCCGGCAGTGCAAGCTCCCCGGACAGGGGAGTTTCACCCCTCCACTTT
CDR3 protein: CAGSASSPDRGVSPLHF

D gene: .
V gene: TRBV20-1
J gene: TRBJ1-5
CDR3 DNA: TGCAGTGCTATAAGACAGAGCAATCAGCCCCAGCATTTT
CDR3 protein: CSAIRQSNQPQHF

D gene: TRBD1
V gene: TRBV6-1
J gene: TRBJ1-3
CDR3 DNA: TGTGCCAGCGAGATCACAGGGGGTTATGGAAACACCATATATTTT
CDR3 protein: CASEITGGYGNTIYF

D gene: .
V gene: TRBV4-1
J gene: TRBJ1-6
CDR3 DNA: TGCGCCAGCAGCCAAGATCTGGGGACAAATTCACCCCTCCACTTT
CDR3 protein: CASSQDLGTNSPLHF